Below are 25 T cell receptor beta chains sequenced from a single sample in a study of blood T cell repertoires in COVID-19. Produced via immunoSEQ multiplex PCR; TCRdb's table is partial and in-frame only. The table includes under 400,000 clones, around 87% detected once. Sequenced: peripheral blood. The source of these receptors is a woman in her thirties with COVID-19, enrolled during active disease.

V gene TRBV15 combines with J gene TRBJ2-1; TRBD2 matches 7 bases. The V and J ends lost 3 bases and 0 bases, in that order; junction bases with no gene match: 2. The CDR3 runs 15 residues. Germline V gives CDR1 LNHNV, CDR2 YYDKDF (reference sequence). The CDR3 nucleotides read TGTGCCACCAGCAGGGAGCGGGGCTCCTACAATGAGCAGTTCTTC. It yields the protein CATSRERGSYNEQFF.

The chain joins TRBV18 to TRBJ2-1; D not certain. V gave up 0 bases and J gave up 10 bases, with 7 bases separating them. The CDR3 runs 12 residues. The V gene's germline CDR1 is KGHSH and CDR2 LQKENI. CDR3 in DNA: TGTGCCAGCTCACCACCGTCATTGGAGCAGTTCTTC. It specifies CASSPPSLEQFF.

This rearrangement joins TRBV3-1 (or the pseudogene TRBV3-2) to TRBJ2-1, with D possibly being TRBD2 (5 bases). Trimming stripped 5 bases from V and 3 bases from J, with 14 bases between. The CDR3 consists of 15 residues. Germline V gives CDR1 LGHDT, CDR2 YNNKEL (reference sequence). CDR3 residues: CASSEQAVNYNEQFF. In DNA form, the CDR3 reads TGTGCCAGCAGCGAACAAGCGGTTAACTACAATGAGCAGTTCTTC.

The chain uses TRBV5-1 and TRBJ1-6, with D hard to call. This CDR3 is built from 16 residues. The V end was cut by 0 bases, the J end by 0 bases, with 7 bases between. CDR1 SGHRS and CDR2 YFSETQ come from the germline V gene. The CDR3 loop reads CASSLDHSSYNSPLHF. For the CDR3, the DNA is TGCGCCAGCAGCTTGGATCACAGCTCCTATAATTCACCCCTCCACTTT. Looking up the rest from reference TRBV5-1 and TRBJ1-6 gives the full variable domain: KAGVTQTPRYLIKTRGQQVTLSCSPISGHRSVSWYQQTPGQGLQFLFEYFSETQRNKGNFPGRFSGRQFSNSRSEMNVSTLELGDSALYLCASSLDHSSYNSPLHFGNGTRLTVT.

Of note for this clone: Other DNA sequences of this sample code for an identical CDR3. The genes are TRBV2 and TRBJ2-5, with TRBD1 identical over 9 bases. Germline trimming cut 6 bases from V and 4 bases from J; bases unmatched to any gene: 0. CDR1 is SNHLY and CDR2 is FYNNEI in the germline V gene. This CDR3 has 12 residues. DNA of the CDR3: TGTGCCAGCAGGGACAGGGGAGAGACCCAGTACTTC. Protein sequence: CASRDRGETQYF.

The J gene is TRBJ1-3, the V gene TRBV4-3, with 7 nucleotides matching TRBD1. The germline CDR1 and CDR2 sequences are LGHNA and YSLEER. V dropped 3 bases and J dropped 3; count of bases not matched to a gene: 2. This CDR3 spans 14 amino acids. The CDR3 loop reads CASSQTGLGNTIYF. The CDR3 bases are TGCGCCAGCAGCCAGACAGGGCTTGGAAACACCATATATTTT.

This chain uses TRBV27 with TRBJ1-2; TRBD1 matches at 10 bases. The V segment lost 2 bases and the J segment 6 bases; nucleotides outside the gene matches: 6. This CDR3 is 15 amino acids long. The germline V gene encodes CDR1 MNHEY and CDR2 SMNVEV (reference sequence). CDR3 loop: CASSLDRGLVDGYTF. DNA for the CDR3: TGTGCCAGCAGTTTAGACAGGGGGCTAGTTGATGGCTACACCTTC.

V is TRBV10-3 and J is TRBJ2-2; 13 nucleotides align to TRBD2. This CDR3 has 17 residues. With V trimmed by 8 bases and J by 0 bases, 6 bases remained unmatched. Germline CDR1 ENHRY, CDR2 SYGVKD. The CDR3, as DNA: TGTGCCATCTCGGGGACTAGCGGGGCCACGAACACCGGGGAGCTGTTTTTT. It yields the protein CAISGTSGATNTGELFF.

The rearrangement links TRBV7-8 to TRBJ2-3, with D tentatively TRBD2 (5 bases). The germline V gene has CDR1 SGHVS and CDR2 FQNEAQ. The CDR3 runs 13 residues. V lost 5 bases and J lost 3, with 9 bases in between. CDR3 DNA sequence: TGTGCCAGCAGCCGCCGGGATACAGATACGCAGTATTTT. Its protein product is CASSRRDTDTQYF. Combining the CDR3 with reference TRBV7-8 and TRBJ2-3 gives the whole variable domain GAGVSQSPRYKVAKRGQDVALRCDPISGHVSLFWYQQALGQGPEFLTYFQNEAQLDKSGLPSDRFFAERPEGSVSTLKIQRTQQEDSAVYLCASSRRDTDTQYFGPGTRLTVL.

The chain links TRBV6-5 to TRBJ1-5; maybe TRBD1 (6 bases). The CDR3 runs to 14 residues. Trimming removed 4 bases at V and 9 bases at J, with 16 bases between. The germline CDR1 and CDR2 sequences are MNHEY and SVGAGI. The CDR3 loop reads CASSLDSHQWPQHF. The CDR3 nucleotides read TGTGCCAGCAGTTTGGACAGCCACCAATGGCCCCAGCATTTT.

The CDR3, as DNA: TGTGCCAGCAGTCCCGGGACTAGCGGCGCCGGGGAGCTGTTTTTT. It translates to CASSPGTSGAGELFF. This chain connects TRBV6-5 to TRBJ2-2; 11 positions match TRBD2. V was clipped by 5 bases and J by 6 bases; unmatched bases: 5. Per the germline V gene, CDR1 is MNHEY and CDR2 is SVGAGI. The CDR3 consists of 15 residues.

The V and J genes are TRBV2 and TRBJ2-7, with 7 bases aligning to TRBD1. V trimming: 4 bases; J trimming: 1 base; junction bases outside the gene matches: 4. Germline CDR1 reads SNHLY; CDR2 reads FYNNEI. The CDR3 length is 14 residues. This CDR3 is CASSATRGSYEQYF. In nucleotides, the CDR3 is TGTGCCAGCAGTGCGACCAGGGGGTCCTACGAGCAGTACTTC.

This clone was seen a single time. The chain uses TRBV9 and TRBJ2-5; 7 bases are a match to TRBD1. This CDR3 spans 17 amino acids. J lost 5 bases, V lost 4 bases, and 17 bases had no gene match. Per the germline V gene, CDR1 is SGDLS and CDR2 is YYNGEE. As DNA, the CDR3 is TGTGCCAGCAGCCCCTGGACAGGTGTCCTTTCCAGGGAGACCCAGTACTTC. Translation gives CASSPWTGVLSRETQYF.

The chain carries TRBV6-6 and TRBJ2-5, with TRBD1 as a possible D gene (5 bases). The CDR3 consists of 12 residues. Trimming cost V 7 bases and J 4 bases, with 10 bases left between them. Germline V gives CDR1 MNHNY, CDR2 SVGAGI (reference sequence). The CDR3 loop is CASNPTAETQYF. The CDR3 DNA sequence: TGTGCCAGCAACCCGACAGCAGAGACCCAGTACTTC.

The rearrangement joins TRBV24-1 to TRBJ2-3; 11 bases fit TRBD1. There are 16 residues in the CDR3. Trimming removed 4 bases from V and 3 bases from J; junction bases left unmatched: 5. Germline CDR1 and CDR2: KGHDR and SFDVKD. As DNA, the CDR3 is TGTGCCACCAGTGACTGGACAGGGGGCTTTACAGATACGCAGTATTTT. Translation: CATSDWTGGFTDTQYF.

J is TRBJ2-7 and V is TRBV13; D is possibly TRBD1 (6 bases). V lost 4 bases to trimming and J lost 4 bases, with 17 bases between them. This CDR3 has 15 amino acids. Germline values: CDR1 PRHDT, CDR2 FYEKMQ (reference sequence). CDR3 residues: CASSSRRQGQYEQYF. CDR3 bases: TGTGCCAGCAGCTCACGGAGGCAGGGGCAGTACGAGCAGTACTTC.

CDR3 nucleotide sequence: TGCAGCGTCACACAGGGGGTAGGGGCAAATCAGCCCCAGCATTTT. It is translated as CSVTQGVGANQPQHF. The chain uses TRBV29-1 and TRBJ1-5; 8 bases align to TRBD1. There are 15 residues in the CDR3. V shed 6 bases, J shed 4 bases, and the junction held 11 bases outside the gene matches. Germline CDR1 is SQVTM and CDR2 is ANQGSEA.

Turning to this clone: Different DNA sequences within this sample yield the same CDR3. This chain links TRBV7-9 with TRBJ2-5, with D unclear. Per the germline V gene, CDR1 is SEHNR and CDR2 is FQNEAQ (reference sequence). Trimming shortened V by 2 bases and J by 4 bases, and 5 bases separated the two germline ends. The CDR3 has 12 amino acids. CDR3 DNA: TGTGCCAGCAGCTTAATATCAGAGACCCAGTACTTC. It encodes CASSLISETQYF.

The rearrangement links TRBV7-9 to TRBJ2-5; perhaps TRBD1 as D (7 bases). This CDR3 comprises 15 residues. V was clipped by 2 bases and J by 3 bases, with 13 bases between them. CDR1 is SEHNR and CDR2 is FQNEAQ in the germline V gene (reference sequence). The CDR3 DNA is TGTGCCAGCAGCTTATACCCCAGGGGGGAAGAGACCCAGTACTTC. Encoded protein: CASSLYPRGEETQYF. Full variable domain (outside the CDR3, taken from reference TRBV7-9 and TRBJ2-5): DTGVSQNPRHKITKRGQNVTFRCDPISEHNRLYWYRQTLGQGPEFLTYFQNEAQLEKSRLLSDRFSAERPKGSFSTLEIQRTEQGDSAMYLCASSLYPRGEETQYFGPGTRLLVL.

This chain connects TRBV6-5 to TRBJ1-1; the D gene is possibly TRBD1 (6 bases). CDR1 and CDR2 from the germline V gene are MNHEY and SVGAGI. The CDR3 loop spans 14 amino acids. V lost 4 bases and J lost 6, with 15 bases in between. CDR3 sequence (DNA): TGTGCCAGCAGTTTTAAACAGGGATTAGCTGAAGCTTTCTTT. This translates into CASSFKQGLAEAFF.

The chain has TRBV30 and TRBJ2-3; possibly TRBD2 for D (6 bases). The CDR3 is 13 amino acids. The germline V gene has CDR1 GTSNPN and CDR2 SVGIG (reference sequence). V was pared by 6 bases and J by 1 base, with 11 bases between. The CDR3 DNA follows: TGTGCCTGCTGGGCGGGGCGCACAGATACGCAGTATTTT. The encoded protein is CACWAGRTDTQYF.

V is TRBV19 and J is TRBJ2-7, with D perhaps TRBD1 (5 bases). V gave up 8 bases and J gave up 5 bases, with 19 bases separating them. Germline CDR1 LNHDA, CDR2 SQIVND (reference sequence). This CDR3 has 14 residues. In DNA form, the CDR3 reads TGTGCCAGTTCTACAGTTAGGGAACAGGACGAGCAGTACTTC. Translation: CASSTVREQDEQYF.

V is TRBV5-1 and J is TRBJ2-7; 7 bases are shared with TRBD2. This CDR3 is built from 14 residues. Germline-derived CDR1 and CDR2 are SGHRS and YFSETQ. V dropped 10 bases and J dropped 0; count of bases not matched to a gene: 10. As DNA, the CDR3 is TGCGCCTCTGCCGTCGGCGGGAGCTCCTACGAGCAGTACTTC. Protein sequence: CASAVGGSSYEQYF.

This clone turned up a few times. The chain is built from TRBV7-8 and TRBJ2-1; tentatively, D is TRBD2 (6 bases). V lost 1 base to trimming and J lost 7 bases, with 14 bases between them. CDR1 and CDR2 (germline): SGHVS, FQNEAQ. This CDR3 is built from 15 residues. Here the CDR3 DNA reads TGTGCCAGCAGCTTAGTAGGCGGGAAGAATAATGAGCAGTTCTTC. Encoded protein: CASSLVGGKNNEQFF.

This sequence joins TRBV5-1 and TRBJ1-2; 8 bases line up with TRBD1. Unmatched junction bases numbered 7, after V lost 5 bases and J lost 7 bases. The germline V gene encodes CDR1 SGHRS and CDR2 YFSETQ. CDR3 length equals 13 residues. The CDR3 nucleotides are TGCGCCAGCAGGTCAGGGGGCGCGGGTGGCTACACCTTC. Translating it yields CASRSGGAGGYTF.